The clone carrying this T cell receptor (beta chain) appeared a few times. Its target is not known. A much larger clone lies a single base off, so this may be a read error. Amplification yielded TCR beta CDR3 regions, with RNA transcripts as the source. Researchers ran a first-round RT-PCR on the TCR CDR3 using the HTBI primer set. TCRdb analysed the multiplex PCR reads with MiXCR anew, one entry per CDR3 protein. The profile shows around 340,000 distinct CDR3 sequences, 15% to 20% of them singletons. The CDR3 spans 13 residues. The V and J ends lost 8 bases and 1 base respectively, with 11 bases between them. The V gene's germline CDR1 is SNHLY and CDR2 FYNNEI. This specimen comes from a study of T cells in Graves' hyperthyroidism and ophthalmopathy. Over 18 months, lack of ophthalmopathy progression marked Graves' hyperthyroidism as stable. Points from the study as a whole: Expanded thyroid clonotypes (above 0.001) were mostly also found in blood. Ophthalmopathy onset followed model prediction by a median around 6.6 months.

The J gene is TRBJ1-1, the V gene TRBV2, with no clear D. The sequencing sample was made of blood. The receptor was isolated from a woman aged 50 to 60 with Graves' hyperthyroidism. The CDR3 coding sequence is TGTGCCAGCGGGATGGATGCGAACACTGAAGCTTTCTTT. It yields the protein CASGMDANTEAFF. The full variable domain, rest sourced from reference TRBV2 and TRBJ1-1, is EPEVTQTPSHQVTQMGQEVILRCVPISNHLYFYWYRQILGQKVEFLVSFYNNEISEKSEIFDDQFSVERPDGSNFTLKIRSTKLEDSAMYFCASGMDANTEAFFGQGTRLTVV.